Following are 3 T cell receptor beta chains from one sample sequenced in a study of T cell responses to AZD1222 COVID-19 vaccine. Assay: immunoSEQ multiplex PCR; the TCRdb copy retains only in-frame clones and omits some. This table has roughly 170,000 clones, around 90% appearing once. Source: peripheral blood, taken on day 0 of AZD1222 vaccination. The receptors here all came from an adult in good health.

The CDR3 loop is CAWSAAPRDKYSGNTIYF. The DNA of the CDR3 is TGTGCCTGGAGTGCAGCTCCCCGGGACAAATACTCTGGAAACACCATATATTTT. V gene TRBV30 combines with J gene TRBJ1-3; D may be TRBD1 (6 bases). V was cut by 1 base and J by 0 bases, with 19 bases left in between. The CDR3 covers 18 residues. The germline V gene encodes CDR1 GTSNPN and CDR2 SVGIG (reference sequence).

V usage is TRBV18 and J usage is TRBJ2-7; 8 positions match TRBD1. The CDR3 is made up of 16 amino acids. J lost 3 bases, V lost 6 bases, and 13 bases had no gene match. CDR1 is KGHSH, CDR2 LQKENI, per germline. CDR3 residues: CASSPVSGTGLYEQYF. CDR3 sequence (DNA): TGTGCCAGCTCGCCAGTCTCCGGGACAGGACTCTACGAGCAGTACTTC.

The CDR3 sequence is CASSQGLAGGPSTDTQYF. DNA of the CDR3: TGTGCCAGCAGCCAAGGACTAGCGGGGGGGCCTAGCACAGATACGCAGTATTTT. The chain recombines TRBV4-2 with TRBJ2-3, with 14 bases matching TRBD2. Germline loops: CDR1 LGHNA, CDR2 YNFKEQ. CDR3 length: 18 amino acids. With V trimmed by 1 base and J by 0 bases, 3 bases remained unmatched.